Shown below are 8 T cell receptor beta chains from a single sample sequenced in a study of T cell repertoires in aging, cancer and after chemotherapy. The template was genomic DNA from peripheral blood, not RNA. TRB rearrangements spanning V, D and J were amplified using mixed TRB-A/B primers. A single record per CDR3 protein comes from TCRdb applying MiXCR to the multiplex PCR reads. The sample comprises around 2,700 distinct CDR3 sequences, roughly a quarter of which are singletons, and around 60% rests with the top ten. Sample: blood. These receptors all come from a human donor with a solid tumor.

The chain carries TRBV28 and TRBJ2-1; 12 bases line up with TRBD2. Germline V gene data show CDR1 as MDHEN and CDR2 as SYDVKM. With V trimmed by 0 bases and J by 10 bases, 7 bases remained unmatched. CDR3 length: 16 residues. Here the CDR3 reads CASSLWLAGGRREQFF. CDR3 coding DNA: TGTGCCAGCAGTTTATGGCTAGCGGGAGGGCGGCGGGAGCAGTTCTTC.

Sample share makes this clonotype medium-sized. This sequence joins TRBV19 and TRBJ1-5; D ambiguous. Per germline, CDR1 LNHDA and CDR2 SQIVND (reference sequence). Between the trimmed V and J ends, which lost 3 bases and 5 bases, there was a span of 5 bases. The CDR3 loop spans 12 amino acids. DNA of the CDR3: TGTGCCAGTAGTATTGGTTATCAGCCCCAGCATTTT. As protein: CASSIGYQPQHF.

Regarding this clonotype: A read error is possible here, since a much larger clone lies one base away. This rearrangement joins TRBV18 to TRBJ1-2; 9 bases map to TRBD1. Germline CDR1 KGHSH, CDR2 LQKENI. V lost 4 bases, J lost 6 bases, and 6 bases stayed unmatched. The CDR3 sequence is 14 residues long. The CDR3 protein is CASSQVGTGNGYTF. CDR3 in DNA: TGTGCCAGCTCACAAGTCGGGACAGGGAATGGCTACACCTTC.

A few counts support this clonotype. The gene calls are TRBV5-1 and TRBJ2-1; 10 bases are shared with TRBD2. V lost 4 bases and J lost 8; bases outside the gene matches: 12. CDR3 length: 16 amino acids. Germline V gene lookup returns CDR1 SGHRS and CDR2 YFSETQ. The CDR3 loop is CASSTVAGGRVDEQFF. Here the CDR3 DNA reads TGCGCCAGCAGCACCGTAGCGGGGGGCCGCGTGGATGAGCAGTTCTTC. The full variable domain, its missing parts supplied by reference TRBV5-1 and TRBJ2-1, is KAGVTQTPRYLIKTRGQQVTLSCSPISGHRSVSWYQQTPGQGLQFLFEYFSETQRNKGNFPGRFSGRQFSNSRSEMNVSTLELGDSALYLCASSTVAGGRVDEQFFGPGTRLTVL.

V usage is TRBV10-3 and J usage is TRBJ2-7; D gene unclear. The V end lost 8 bases, the J end lost 2 bases, and 10 bases lay between the germline ends. The V gene's germline CDR1 is ENHRY and CDR2 SYGVKD. This CDR3 region has 12 residues. This chain's CDR3 is CAISLHAYEQYF. In DNA form, the CDR3 reads TGTGCCATCTCACTCCACGCCTACGAGCAGTACTTC.

The V gene is TRBV6-4, the J gene TRBJ1-1; the D gene is possibly TRBD1 (5 bases). The V gene's germline CDR1 is MRHNA and CDR2 SNTAGT. The V gene lost 0 bases and the J gene lost 1 base, with 9 bases spanning the gap. CDR3 length: 15 amino acids. In DNA, the CDR3 is TGTGCCAGCAGTGACTCGGCAGGGCCGAACACTGAAGCTTTCTTT. Translating gives CASSDSAGPNTEAFF.

This clonotype is medium-sized. The chain combines TRBV18 with TRBJ1-5; weak D call: TRBD1 (5 bases). The ends were cut back, 4 bases at V and 7 bases at J, with 17 bases in the middle. The CDR3 has 15 residues. Per the germline V gene, CDR1 is KGHSH and CDR2 is LQKENI. The CDR3: CASSQRGSSTQPQHF. The DNA for the CDR3 is TGTGCCAGCTCACAACGGGGCAGCTCCACGCAGCCCCAGCATTTT.

The V and J genes are TRBV6-4 and TRBJ2-1; 7 nucleotides agree with TRBD2. Germline CDR1 is MRHNA and CDR2 is SNTAGT. CDR3 length equals 15 residues. Unmatched junction bases numbered 8, after V lost 5 bases and J lost 4 bases. The CDR3 DNA is TGTGCCAGCAGTCCACCGGGGGGAACGTACAATGAGCAGTTCTTC. Translation gives CASSPPGGTYNEQFF.